Listed here are 2 T cell receptor beta chains from one sample, sequenced in a study of shared clonotypes between healthy human individuals. Produced via immunoSEQ multiplex PCR; TCRdb's table is partial and in-frame only. The sample lists about 480,000 clones, around 79% occurring once. The sample was PBMCs. The receptors shown here come from a woman aged 40 to 50 in good health. Some clones in this sample may be carry-over from other donors' samples.

V gene TRBV5-4 combines with J gene TRBJ2-3; D is ambiguous. Germline V lookup: CDR1 SGHNT, CDR2 YYREEE (reference sequence). The ends were cut back, 2 bases at V and 5 bases at J, with 9 bases in the middle. The CDR3 consists of 13 residues. The CDR3 region has the DNA TGTGCCAGCAGCTTTTTTGGTGGAGATACGCAGTATTTT. Translated: CASSFFGGDTQYF.

V usage is TRBV5-6 and J usage is TRBJ1-1; no reliable D call. Trimming removed 4 bases at V and 0 bases at J, with 13 bases between. The length of the CDR3 is 15 residues. In germline, CDR1 is SGHDT, CDR2 YYEEEE. The CDR3 DNA reads TGTGCCAGCAGCGTGACGGGTGCCATGAACACTGAAGCTTTCTTT. Encoded protein: CASSVTGAMNTEAFF.